Shown below are 17 T cell receptor beta chains from a single sample sequenced in a study of blood T cell repertoires in COVID-19. The data were produced by immunoSEQ multiplex PCR, yet TCRdb's version contains in-frame clones alone and is incomplete. Of 100,000 to 130,000 clones in the sample, over 75% were seen once. What was sequenced was peripheral blood. These receptor sequences come from a woman in her sixties or seventies with acute or convalescent COVID-19.

The V gene is TRBV24-1, the J gene TRBJ2-1, with 9 bases lining up with TRBD1. CDR1 and CDR2 from the germline V gene are KGHDR and SFDVKD. CDR3 length: 17 residues. Trimming took 4 bases from V and 5 from J; bases not matched to a gene: 11. CDR3 sequence reads: CATSDRTGALINNEQFF. DNA for the CDR3: TGTGCCACCAGTGACAGGACAGGGGCCCTAATAAACAATGAGCAGTTCTTC.

The V call is TRBV28, the J call TRBJ1-2, with a tentative D call TRBD1 (6 bases). This CDR3 region has 14 residues. CDR1 is MDHEN, CDR2 SYDVKM, per germline. The ends were cut back, 5 bases at V and 4 bases at J, with 14 bases in the middle. The CDR3 region has the DNA TGTGCCAGCAGTCCCGGGACATTCACCTATGGCTACACCTTC. Translated: CASSPGTFTYGYTF.

The CDR3 nucleotides read TGTGCCAGCAGCTTAGTAGGAGTAGCGGGGGGGCTAAGGGACATTCAGTACTTC. Its translation: CASSLVGVAGGLRDIQYF. The genes are TRBV7-2 and TRBJ2-4; TRBD2 matches at 11 bases. After removal of 1 base from V and 8 bases from J, the junction contained 13 bases not matched to a gene. Germline V lookup: CDR1 SGHTA, CDR2 FQGNSA. The CDR3 has 18 amino acids.

The genes are TRBV28 and TRBJ1-2; weak D call: TRBD1 (6 bases). CDR1 MDHEN and CDR2 SYDVKM come from the germline V gene. Trimming cost V 6 bases and J 2 bases, with 10 bases left between them. The CDR3 length is 13 residues. This CDR3 reads CASSRTGNYGYTF. In nucleotides, the CDR3 is TGTGCCAGCAGCCGTACAGGGAACTATGGCTACACCTTC.

J is TRBJ1-2 and V is TRBV19; D unclear. Between the trimmed V and J ends, which lost 6 bases and 6 bases, there was a span of 14 bases. The V gene's germline CDR1 is LNHDA and CDR2 SQIVND (reference sequence). The CDR3 contains 13 residues. The CDR3 bases are TGTGCCAGTAGATCCAACATCATACATGGCTACACCTTC. Protein product: CASRSNIIHGYTF.

This clone was seen only once. The chain couples TRBV3-1 (or the pseudogene TRBV3-2) to TRBJ1-1; D might be TRBD1 (5 bases). The CDR3 sequence is 14 residues long. Germline V gives CDR1 LGHDT, CDR2 YNNKEL (reference sequence). V lost 2 bases and J 7 bases, leaving 14 bases between the germline ends. As DNA, the CDR3 is TGTGCCAGCAGCCAACCGGGCCAGGGCCATGAAGCTTTCTTT. Translated, it gives CASSQPGQGHEAFF.

Only one count was recorded for this clone. The CDR3 reads CASSWGPGGGVYNEQFF. CDR3 DNA: TGTGCCAGCAGTTGGGGCCCTGGGGGAGGGGTCTACAATGAGCAGTTCTTC. V gene TRBV11-2 combines with J gene TRBJ2-1, with 7 positions matching TRBD2. After removal of 6 bases from V and 3 bases from J, the junction contained 14 bases not matched to a gene. The CDR3 extends over 17 amino acids. Germline V lookup: CDR1 SGHAT, CDR2 FQNNGV.

The rearrangement uses TRBV3-1 (or the pseudogene TRBV3-2) and TRBJ1-6; 9 nucleotides line up with TRBD1. The V and J ends lost 4 bases and 8 bases, in that order; junction bases with no gene match: 3. CDR1 is LGHDT and CDR2 is YNNKEL in the germline V gene (reference sequence). The CDR3 runs 14 residues. This chain's CDR3 is CASSPGDRDSPLHF. The DNA of the CDR3 is TGTGCCAGCAGCCCTGGGGACAGGGATTCACCCCTCCACTTT.

The rearrangement uses TRBV9 and TRBJ2-2; no reliable D call. In germline, CDR1 is SGDLS, CDR2 YYNGEE. The CDR3 runs 14 residues. V lost 2 bases to trimming and J lost 1 base, with 6 bases between them. CDR3 sequence (DNA): TGTGCCAGCAGCGTTCACGGGAACACCGGGGAGCTGTTTTTT. It translates to CASSVHGNTGELFF.

This chain uses TRBV5-1 with TRBJ2-7; TRBD1 aligns across 10 bases. Germline CDR1 reads SGHRS; CDR2 reads YFSETQ. This CDR3 spans 14 amino acids. V shed 0 bases, J shed 9 bases, and the junction held 6 bases outside the gene matches. The DNA for the CDR3 is TGCGCCAGCAGCTTGGGGACAGGGGGAGGTGGGCAGTACGTC. Translating it yields CASSLGTGGGGQYV.

The V and J genes are TRBV24-1 and TRBJ1-5; D is ambiguous. This CDR3 region has 14 residues. The V and J ends lost 4 bases and 0 bases respectively, with 6 bases between them. Germline V gene lookup returns CDR1 KGHDR and CDR2 SFDVKD. As DNA, the CDR3 is TGTGCCACCAGTGACGGGGTTAGCAATCAGCCCCAGCATTTT. Translating gives CATSDGVSNQPQHF.

Details on this clone: Compared with germline, one end of the junction differs, possibly owing to a read error. The CDR3 DNA sequence: TGTGCCAGCAGTTACGACGTCCAGGGGACAGTTATCTTC. This codes for CASSYDVQGTVIF. This chain connects TRBV6-5 to TRBJ1-2; 7 bases are a match to TRBD1. The CDR3 loop spans 13 amino acids. Germline CDR1 and CDR2: MNHEY and SVGAGI.

This sequence joins TRBV2 and TRBJ2-7; D is unresolved. The CDR3 runs to 13 residues. CDR1 is SNHLY, CDR2 FYNNEI, per germline. Trimming removed 3 bases from V and 2 bases from J, with 8 bases in between. The DNA of the CDR3 is TGTGCCAGCAGTGACGTCAGAACCTACGAGCAGTACGTC. Its translation is CASSDVRTYEQYV.

The genes are TRBV28 and TRBJ2-5; possibly TRBD2 for D (5 bases). This CDR3 has 12 amino acids. Germline CDR1 and CDR2: MDHEN and SYDVKM. With 4 bases removed from V and 3 bases from J, the gap between germline ends came to 6 bases. CDR3 sequence reads: CASSSGKETQYF. CDR3 nucleotides: TGTGCCAGCAGTTCGGGGAAAGAGACCCAGTACTTC.

V gene TRBV18 combines with J gene TRBJ1-4; D unclear. CDR3 length: 14 amino acids. Looked up from germline, CDR1 is KGHSH and CDR2 is LQKENI. With 3 bases removed from V and 8 bases from J, the gap between germline ends came to 13 bases. CDR3 nucleotides: TGTGCCAGCTCACCCCCCGAAACGGTCGAAAAACTGTTTTTT. Translation gives CASSPPETVEKLFF. Together with reference TRBV18 and TRBJ1-4, the CDR3 gives the full variable domain: NAGVMQNPRHLVRRRGQEARLRCSPMKGHSHVYWYRQLPEEGLKFMVYLQKENIIDESGMPKERFSAEFPKEGPSILRIQQVVRGDSAAYFCASSPPETVEKLFFGSGTQLSVL.

J is TRBJ2-7 and V is TRBV7-8; D possibly corresponds to TRBD2 (6 bases). Germline V CDR1 and CDR2: SGHVS, FQNEAQ. This CDR3 has 15 residues. V was cut by 1 base and J by 7 bases, with 17 bases left in between. In DNA, the CDR3 is TGTGCCAGCAGCTTAGGGAGCGGGCTGTCTACTGAGCAGTACTTC. Its protein is CASSLGSGLSTEQYF.

This clone has just one count. The chain carries TRBV11-2 and TRBJ2-5, with D tentatively TRBD2 (6 bases). Trimming stripped 4 bases from V and 5 bases from J, with 14 bases between. The CDR3 spans 14 residues. The V gene's germline CDR1 is SGHAT and CDR2 FQNNGV. The CDR3: CASSSGGARETQYF. The CDR3 region has the DNA TGTGCCAGCAGCTCGGGCGGGGCGAGGGAGACCCAGTACTTC.